Presented here are 22 T cell receptor beta chains from one specimen sequenced in a study of prognosis after radiotherapy for stage I lung cancer. Two-round multiplex PCR, the amplification method, yielded TCR beta CDR3 from genomic DNA. Each TRBV and TRBJ gene had its own primer in the first PCR round. TCRdb itself ran the multiplex PCR reads through MiXCR, one entry per CDR3 protein. This table holds over 15,000 distinct CDR3 sequences, 55% found once. The starting material was PBMCs, obtained before or after stereotactic body radiation therapy (not recorded which). These receptors came from a donor over 45 with non-small cell lung cancer.

This clonotype was seen just once. One base separates it from a far larger clone, so it is likely a read error. The chain is built from TRBV5-8 and TRBJ1-6; D possibly corresponds to TRBD1 (6 bases). Per the germline V gene, CDR1 is SGHTS and CDR2 is YDEGEE. Trimming shortened V by 4 bases and J by 7 bases, and 15 bases separated the two germline ends. This CDR3 comprises 15 residues. The CDR3 loop reads CASSRRLDSNSPLHF. In nucleotides, the CDR3 is TGTGCCAGCAGCCGGCGTTTGGACAGCAATTCACCCCTCCACTTT.

Only one count was recorded for this clonotype. It may be a read error: a sequence one base away is much more abundant. V usage is TRBV29-1 and J usage is TRBJ2-5; a possible D gene is TRBD2 (6 bases). The length of the CDR3 is 15 residues. Looked up from germline, CDR1 is SQVTM and CDR2 is ANQGSEA. The DNA of the CDR3 is TGCAGCGTTGAAGATGGGCGGGGCCGGCAAGATACCCAGTACTTC. Encoded protein: CSVEDGRGRQDTQYF.

In its sample, this clonotype is medium-sized. This chain links TRBV15 with TRBJ2-7; D is uncertain. Trimming pared 0 bases from V and 8 bases from J, leaving 8 bases between. Per the germline V gene, CDR1 is LNHNV and CDR2 is YYDKDF (reference sequence). This CDR3 contains 12 residues. The CDR3 is CATSRDRNKQYF. CDR3 in DNA: TGTGCCACCAGCAGAGATCGCAACAAGCAGTACTTC.

There are many counts of this clonotype. The chain recombines TRBV20-1 with TRBJ2-7; 8 nucleotides line up with TRBD1. The CDR3 sequence is 11 residues long. Germline CDR1 reads DFQATT; CDR2 reads SNEGSKA (reference sequence). J gave up 5 bases and V 5 bases, and 2 bases lay outside the gene matches. Here the CDR3 reads CSADRGHEQYF. CDR3 coding DNA: TGCAGTGCTGACAGGGGCCACGAGCAGTACTTC.

This clonotype was found many times. The V gene is TRBV19, the J gene TRBJ2-1, with TRBD2 matching over 14 bases. Trimming cost V 5 bases and J 7 bases; bases outside gene matches: 10. The CDR3 has 17 residues. CDR1 and CDR2 (germline): LNHDA, SQIVND (reference sequence). The CDR3 protein is CASSPRLAGGRRNEQFF. CDR3 coding DNA: TGTGCCAGTAGTCCTAGACTAGCGGGAGGGCGGAGGAATGAGCAGTTCTTC.

This clonotype was counted a single time. The chain links TRBV28 to TRBJ2-7, with TRBD2 as a possible D gene (6 bases). Germline-derived CDR1 and CDR2 are MDHEN and SYDVKM. Trimming took 1 base from V and 10 from J, leaving 17 bases between them. The CDR3 runs to 14 residues. The DNA of the CDR3 is TGTGCCAGCAGTTTATCCTGGAGGGCCTCCGATCAGTACTTC. It is translated as CASSLSWRASDQYF.

Notes on this clonotype: With a far larger clone one base away, a read error is the likely cause. The rearrangement uses TRBV6-9 and TRBJ2-2; possible D gene TRBD1, 6 bases. The ends were cut back, 6 bases at V and 2 bases at J, with 22 bases in the middle. Germline V CDR1 and CDR2: MNHGY, SVAAGI. This CDR3 comprises 18 residues. The CDR3 here is CASRRQDPTIFNTGELFF. The CDR3 DNA reads TGTGCCAGCAGACGACAGGATCCCACTATTTTTAACACCGGGGAGCTGTTTTTT.

This clonotype was picked up many times. The chain carries TRBV24-1 and TRBJ1-2, with no clear D. Per germline, CDR1 KGHDR and CDR2 SFDVKD. The CDR3 is 11 amino acids. The ends were cut back, 4 bases at V and 7 bases at J, with 6 bases in the middle. CDR3 region: CATSEGSGYTF. The CDR3 nucleotides are TGTGCCACCAGTGAGGGCAGTGGCTACACCTTC.

The chain carries TRBV11-3 and TRBJ1-1; D gene ambiguous. Germline CDR1 reads SGHNT; CDR2 reads YENEEA. V was cut by 6 bases and J by 1 base, with 12 bases left in between. There are 14 residues in the CDR3. CDR3 sequence reads: CASRLLNSNTEAFF. Written as DNA, the CDR3 is TGTGCCAGCAGACTCCTTAATTCGAACACTGAAGCTTTCTTT.

This clonotype came up many times. This chain uses TRBV19 with TRBJ1-1; TRBD1 aligns across 7 bases. V gave up 6 bases and J gave up 7 bases; unmatched junction bases: 11. The CDR3 sequence is 14 residues long. CDR1 and CDR2 (germline): LNHDA, SQIVND (reference sequence). This CDR3 reads CASRQGQKGGEAFF. In DNA form, the CDR3 reads TGTGCCAGTAGGCAGGGACAGAAGGGTGGTGAAGCTTTCTTT.

The rearrangement uses TRBV15 and TRBJ1-4, with D possibly TRBD1 on 6 matching bases. Trimming left V 0 bases short and J 14 bases short, with 10 bases between. Germline CDR1 reads LNHNV; CDR2 reads YYDKDF (reference sequence). The CDR3 is 12 amino acids. This CDR3 reads CATSRERGGLFF. CDR3 coding DNA: TGTGCCACCAGCAGAGAGCGAGGGGGGCTGTTTTTT.

On this clonotype itself: A single base is all that separates this from a far larger clone, so a read error is likely. The chain employs TRBV6-1 and TRBJ2-1; perhaps D is TRBD1 or TRBD2 (7 bases each). The germline V gene encodes CDR1 MNHNS and CDR2 SASEGT. The ends were cut back, 3 bases at V and 12 bases at J, with 18 bases in the middle. The CDR3 runs to 14 residues. CDR3 DNA sequence: TGTGCCAGCAGTGATGTGACAGGGAGGGCGCGGCAGTTCTTC. As protein: CASSDVTGRARQFF.

In regard to this clonotype: The junction shows a germline mismatch at one end, possibly a read error. The J gene is TRBJ2-7, the V gene TRBV15, with 7 bases matching TRBD1. This CDR3 is 14 amino acids long. The germline V gene has CDR1 LNHNV and CDR2 YYDKDF (reference sequence). The CDR3: CATSDGQEAHEHYF. CDR3 in DNA: TGTGCCACCAGCGATGGACAGGAGGCCCACGAGCATTACTTC.

A single count supports this clonotype. The chain couples TRBV20-1 to TRBJ2-1; 9 positions match TRBD2. This CDR3 has 14 amino acids. In germline, CDR1 is DFQATT, CDR2 SNEGSKA (reference sequence). Losses at the gene ends were 7 bases for V and 0 bases for J; bases not matched to a gene: 4. CDR3 DNA: TGCAGTGTTCCGGGACTAGCCTCCTACAATGAGCAGTTCTTC. This translates into CSVPGLASYNEQFF.

The J gene is TRBJ2-7, the V gene TRBV28; tentatively, D is TRBD1 (5 bases). CDR1 and CDR2 (germline): MDHEN, SYDVKM. Trimming took off 10 bases at V and 4 bases at J, with 14 bases between the two ends. The CDR3 runs to 12 residues. The CDR3 DNA sequence: TGTGCCATCAGGGTAGCTGGATACGAGCAGTACTTC. Translated: CAIRVAGYEQYF.

This clonotype was counted once. J is TRBJ2-1 and V is TRBV27; D uncertain. The CDR3 sequence is 13 residues long. Germline CDR1 MNHEY, CDR2 SMNVEV (reference sequence). V shed 0 bases and J shed 7 bases, with 7 bases lying between them. This CDR3 reads CASSLSHRNEQFF. CDR3 in DNA: TGTGCCAGCAGTTTATCCCACCGAAATGAGCAGTTCTTC.

In the case of this clonotype: The junction shows a germline mismatch at one end, possibly a read error. The chain combines TRBV5-1 with TRBJ2-7, with a tentative D call TRBD2 (6 bases). The V gene's germline CDR1 is SGHRS and CDR2 YFSETQ. This CDR3 spans 11 amino acids. CDR3 region: CASSLTGEQCF. DNA for the CDR3: TGCGCCAGTAGCCTTACGGGGGAGCAGTGCTTC.

This clonotype showed up just once. The V gene is TRBV7-2, the J gene TRBJ2-5, with 9 bases lining up with TRBD1. V was clipped by 5 bases and J by 3 bases; unmatched bases: 7. Germline CDR1 reads SGHTA; CDR2 reads FQGNSA. The CDR3 contains 15 residues. The CDR3 sequence: CASSQDRQGEETQYF. The CDR3 DNA follows: TGTGCCAGCAGCCAAGATCGACAGGGGGAAGAGACCCAGTACTTC.

This clonotype has ten or more counts. For the CDR3, the DNA is TGTGCCAGCAGTACCGGGACAGGGAACACTGAAGCTTTCTTT. Its translation: CASSTGTGNTEAFF. The J gene is TRBJ1-1, the V gene TRBV28; 8 nucleotides agree with TRBD1. The CDR3 length is 14 residues. V lost 5 bases and J lost 1; bases outside the gene matches: 3. Germline CDR1 and CDR2: MDHEN and SYDVKM.

This clonotype was detected only once. The genes are TRBV6-1 and TRBJ2-1; tentative D call: TRBD1 (7 bases). There are 18 residues in the CDR3. Per germline, CDR1 MNHNS and CDR2 SASEGT. V was pared by 5 bases and J by 7 bases, with 27 bases between. In DNA, the CDR3 is TGTGCCAGCAGTATCTCCGGGACAGAATTAAGGGCGGGGAATGAGCAGTTCTTC. Its protein is CASSISGTELRAGNEQFF.

Details on this clonotype: This likely traces to a read error, being one base from a far larger clone. The CDR3 sequence is CASIREIGQPQHF. DNA for the CDR3: TGTGCCAGCATCAGAGAAATAGGGCAGCCCCAGCATTTT. The chain is built from TRBV6-2 or TRBV6-3 and TRBJ1-5; D uncertain. V was pared by 7 bases and J by 7 bases, with 14 bases between. CDR1 is MNHEY and CDR2 is SVGEGT in the germline V gene. This CDR3 comprises 13 residues.

This clonotype occurred many times. The chain couples TRBV6-1 to TRBJ2-5; D call uncertain. This CDR3 spans 14 amino acids. Between the trimmed V and J ends, which lost 1 base and 1 base, there was a span of 7 bases. Per germline, CDR1 MNHNS and CDR2 SASEGT. The CDR3 region is CASSEVGIQETQYF. In DNA form, the CDR3 reads TGTGCCAGCAGTGAAGTCGGCATCCAAGAGACCCAGTACTTC.